The next 29 T cell receptor beta chains were all read from a single sample in a study of post-analysis software for immune sequencing data (dated by TCRdb to about 2015). General findings and caveats noted by the study authors: Patients showed significantly higher frequencies than controls for about five TRBV segments, among them TRBV5-6, TRBV5-1 and TRBV20-1.

No antigens are known for them. Library preparation used PCR. The reads were generated on an Illumina HiSeq 2500. To reduce PCR and sequencing biases, unique molecular identifiers were incorporated into the TCR beta cDNA libraries. TCRdb trimmed public reads at Q25 via fastp, called clones via MiXCR and kept in-frame beta chains. Here each entry gathers all rows of one CDR3 protein and keeps the most common genes and DNA. This sample comprises 450,000 to 700,000 distinct CDR3 sequences, 40% to 50% of them detected only once. The top ten clones comprise 1.5% to 2% of the sample. Sequenced material: blood. These receptors all stem from a girl aged 10 to 17 with multiple sclerosis.

This chain connects TRBV12-3 or TRBV12-4 to TRBJ2-1, with TRBD2 matching over 9 bases. The J segment lost 8 bases and the V segment lost 6 bases, leaving 11 bases of the junction unmatched. This CDR3 is built from 15 residues. The DNA for the CDR3 is TGTGCCAGCAGCCCCTTGGCGGGAGGGCTCCATGAGCAGTTCTTC. Protein product: CASSPLAGGLHEQFF.

The chain recombines TRBV5-1 with TRBJ2-1; a weak D match, TRBD2 (5 bases). The V gene lost 5 bases and the J gene lost 8 bases, with 14 bases spanning the gap. CDR3 length equals 13 residues. The germline V gene has CDR1 SGHRS and CDR2 YFSETQ. The CDR3 DNA follows: TGCGCCAGCAGGGACGGGGATAGGCATGAGCAGTTCTTC. This gives the protein CASRDGDRHEQFF.

V is TRBV12-3 or TRBV12-4 and J is TRBJ2-7, with D unresolved. V shed 7 bases and J shed 5 bases, with 12 bases lying between them. CDR3 size: 12 residues. As DNA, the CDR3 is TGTGCCAGCACCGGCGTCCCCAACGAGCAGTACTTC. It translates to CASTGVPNEQYF.

This chain's CDR3 is CASADTQYF. CDR3 coding DNA: TGTGCCAGTGCCGATACGCAGTATTTT. The chain employs TRBV13 and TRBJ2-3; D ambiguous. Germline assignment: CDR1 PRHDT and CDR2 FYEKMQ (reference sequence). The CDR3 sequence is 9 residues long. Trimming shortened V by 9 bases and J by 6 bases, and 4 bases separated the two germline ends.

The genes are TRBV12-3 or TRBV12-4 and TRBJ2-7; TRBD1 aligns across 9 bases. CDR3 length equals 13 residues. V was pared by 6 bases and J by 7 bases, with 7 bases of the junction left unmatched. The CDR3 is CASRGQGKREQYF. In DNA, the CDR3 is TGTGCCAGCAGAGGACAGGGGAAGAGAGAGCAGTACTTC.

The chain employs TRBV5-1 and TRBJ2-1, with a weak D call TRBD2 (5 bases). Germline V gene lookup returns CDR1 SGHRS and CDR2 YFSETQ. V gave up 0 bases and J gave up 4 bases, with 14 bases separating them. The length of the CDR3 is 16 residues. CDR3 in amino acids: CASSLAGVPGYNEQFF. The CDR3 coding sequence is TGCGCCAGCAGCTTGGCTGGGGTACCGGGGTACAATGAGCAGTTCTTC.

In its sample, this clonotype was seen a few times. The V gene is TRBV12-3 or TRBV12-4, the J gene TRBJ2-7, with 8 positions matching TRBD1. V lost 6 bases to trimming and J lost 3 bases; unmatched junction nucleotides: 7. This CDR3 contains 14 residues. CDR3 in amino acids: CASRRTGRNYEQYF. The CDR3 DNA sequence: TGTGCCAGCAGACGGACAGGGAGGAACTACGAGCAGTACTTC.

This clonotype was seen a handful of times. CDR3 sequence: CAISDRAGDTEAFF. CDR3 coding DNA: TGTGCCATCAGTGACAGGGCAGGTGACACTGAAGCTTTCTTT. This rearrangement joins TRBV10-3 to TRBJ1-1; possibly TRBD1 for D (5 bases). V lost 3 bases and J 3 bases, leaving 11 bases between the germline ends. Germline V CDR1 and CDR2: ENHRY, SYGVKD. This CDR3 has 14 amino acids.

The chain carries TRBV29-1 and TRBJ2-5; D is possibly TRBD2 (5 bases). The DNA end lines up better with TRBJ2-7; the J call may be wrong. Looked up from germline, CDR1 is SQVTM and CDR2 is ANQGSEA. CDR3 length: 12 residues. CDR3 protein: CSVVEDRYEQYF. The CDR3 DNA reads as TGCAGCGTTGTGGAGGATCGCTACGAGCAGTACTTC.

This clonotype was counted only a few times. The V and J genes are TRBV7-6 and TRBJ2-3; the match to TRBD2 covers 9 bases. Germline V gene lookup returns CDR1 SGHVS and CDR2 FNYEAQ. This CDR3 is 18 amino acids long. With 1 base clipped from V and 0 bases from J, the junction kept 8 bases outside the gene matches. DNA of the CDR3: TGTGCCAGCAGCTTAGTCCTGACTAGCGGACGCAGCACAGATACGCAGTATTTT. The encoded protein is CASSLVLTSGRSTDTQYF.

The CDR3 bases are TGCGCCAGCAGCCCACAGTCCGGGACAGCTTTCAATGAGCAGTTCTTC. This sequence encodes CASSPQSGTAFNEQFF. This sequence joins TRBV5-1 and TRBJ2-7, with 7 bases aligning to TRBD1. The J call may be faulty, since TRBJ2-1 better matches the DNA end. Germline V lookup: CDR1 SGHRS, CDR2 YFSETQ. This CDR3 contains 16 residues.

This clonotype came up a few times. The chain is built from TRBV6-2 or TRBV6-3 and TRBJ2-7; the D is unclear. Germline V CDR1 and CDR2: MNHEY, SVGEGT. The CDR3 totals 13 residues. V shed 5 bases and J shed 1 base, with 9 bases lying between them. Written as DNA, the CDR3 is TGTGCCAGCAGTAAGCAGATTTCCTACGAGCAGTACTTC. The encoded protein is CASSKQISYEQYF.

The rearrangement joins TRBV5-6 to TRBJ1-1, with 9 nucleotides matching TRBD1. The CDR3 length is 15 residues. Germline V lookup: CDR1 SGHDT, CDR2 YYEEEE. Trimming removed 4 bases from V and 1 base from J; junction bases left unmatched: 5. The CDR3 loop is CASSRGTGTNTEAFF. The CDR3 DNA is TGTGCCAGCAGCCGTGGGACAGGGACGAACACTGAAGCTTTCTTT.

With respect to this clonotype: The junction departs from germline at one end; a sequencing error may be responsible. The rearrangement uses TRBV7-3 and TRBJ2-1; 9 nucleotides align to TRBD2. Germline assignment: CDR1 SGHTA and CDR2 FQGTGA. This CDR3 contains 16 residues. CDR3 loop: CTSSLIGLAGYNEQFF. In DNA form, the CDR3 reads TGTACCAGCAGCTTAATAGGTCTAGCGGGGTACAATGAGCAGTTCTTC.

The V and J genes are TRBV20-1 and TRBJ2-5, with D maybe TRBD2 (6 bases). Germline V gene lookup returns CDR1 DFQATT and CDR2 SNEGSKA (reference sequence). V lost 3 bases and J lost 5, with 16 bases in between. This CDR3 has 14 amino acids. CDR3 region: CSASWDSGGETQYF. In nucleotides, the CDR3 is TGCAGTGCTAGTTGGGACTCAGGAGGGGAGACCCAGTACTTC.

The V call is TRBV24-1, the J call TRBJ2-7, with a tentative D call TRBD2 (5 bases). Germline V gene lookup returns CDR1 KGHDR and CDR2 SFDVKD. This CDR3 has 15 residues. The germline V and J ends were trimmed by 3 bases and 3 bases, with 14 bases remaining between them. CDR3 nucleotide sequence: TGTGCCACCAGTGATCCTAGCTGGGGAGACTACGAGCAGTACTTC. It yields the protein CATSDPSWGDYEQYF.

The rearrangement joins TRBV2 to TRBJ1-2; D is perhaps TRBD1 (5 bases). Germline V CDR1 and CDR2: SNHLY, FYNNEI. The CDR3 length is 13 residues. Trimming cost V 3 bases and J 4 bases, with 9 bases left between them. The CDR3 DNA follows: TGTGCCAGCAGTGAGGGGGGAAGCTATGGCTACACCTTC. It translates to CASSEGGSYGYTF.

This clonotype was found a few times. V and J are TRBV14 and TRBJ2-3; 7 nucleotides line up with TRBD2. Germline-derived CDR1 and CDR2 are SGHDN and FVKESK. The CDR3 has 15 residues. V was pared by 2 bases and J by 2 bases, with 4 bases of the junction left unmatched. CDR3 nucleotides: TGTGCCAGCAGCCAACTAGCGGACTCCACAGATACGCAGTATTTT. Amino acid sequence: CASSQLADSTDTQYF.

As for this clonotype: At one of its ends the junction is not consistent with the germline gene, which may arise from a read error. The CDR3 DNA is TGCGCCAGCGGCCAAGGTTACAAAGAGACCCAGTACTTC. Its translation: CASGQGYKETQYF. The chain carries TRBV4-1 and TRBJ2-5; the D is unclear. CDR1 is MGHRA and CDR2 is YSYEKL in the germline V gene. The CDR3 is 13 amino acids.

In the case of this clonotype: The junction does not match germline at one end; this may be a read error. This chain connects TRBV7-9 to TRBJ1-2; the D is unclear. The germline V gene has CDR1 SEHNR and CDR2 FQNEAQ (reference sequence). This CDR3 spans 14 amino acids. Here the CDR3 reads CTSSFSGLIYGYTF. CDR3 coding DNA: TGTACCAGCAGCTTTTCTGGATTAATCTATGGCTACACCTTC.

V and J are TRBV6-6 and TRBJ2-2; no reliable D call. This CDR3 spans 13 amino acids. Germline V CDR1 and CDR2: MNHNY, SVGAGI (reference sequence). V shed 2 bases and J shed 4 bases, with 5 bases lying between them. CDR3 region: CASSYPVTGELFF. DNA for the CDR3: TGTGCCAGCAGTTACCCCGTCACCGGGGAGCTGTTTTTT.

The chain is built from TRBV5-1 and TRBJ2-1, with 7 bases lining up with TRBD1. J lost 5 bases, V lost 1 base, and 9 bases had no gene match. In germline, CDR1 is SGHRS, CDR2 YFSETQ. The CDR3 loop spans 16 amino acids. The CDR3 sequence: CASSLTGTVTDNEQFF. The CDR3 DNA reads as TGCGCCAGCAGCTTGACCGGGACAGTAACCGACAATGAGCAGTTCTTC.

This clonotype was counted between two and nine times. The chain recombines TRBV5-1 with TRBJ2-7, with D perhaps given as TRBD1 or TRBD2 (5 bases each). Germline assignment: CDR1 SGHRS and CDR2 YFSETQ. CDR3 length equals 17 residues. V was trimmed by 4 bases and J by 0 bases, leaving 20 bases between them. The CDR3 nucleotides read TGCGCCAGCAGCGCCGGGACCAGGAGATACGTCTCCTACGAGCAGTACTTC. The encoded protein is CASSAGTRRYVSYEQYF.

This clonotype was seen more than once but under ten times. This chain uses TRBV4-1 with TRBJ2-1; D might be TRBD2 (6 bases). CDR1 is MGHRA, CDR2 YSYEKL, per germline. This CDR3 contains 15 residues. V was pared by 4 bases and J by 0 bases, with 10 bases between. The CDR3 here is CASSRDSSSYNEQFF. DNA for the CDR3: TGCGCCAGCAGCCGGGACTCTAGCTCCTACAATGAGCAGTTCTTC.

The table lists this clonotype with a few counts. The V and J genes are TRBV2 and TRBJ1-5; D unclear. Germline lookup yields CDR1 SNHLY and CDR2 FYNNEI. The V gene lost 11 bases and the J gene lost 2 bases, with 16 bases spanning the gap. The CDR3 consists of 14 residues. CDR3 protein: CASANVDGNQPQHF. The CDR3 DNA sequence: TGTGCCTCAGCCAATGTAGACGGCAATCAGCCCCAGCATTTT.

The rearrangement joins TRBV5-1 to TRBJ2-1; no reliable D call. This CDR3 contains 13 residues. Germline V lookup: CDR1 SGHRS, CDR2 YFSETQ. The V and J ends lost 3 bases and 1 base respectively, with 5 bases between them. This CDR3 is CASSSESYNEQFF. As DNA, the CDR3 is TGCGCCAGCAGCTCGGAATCCTACAATGAGCAGTTCTTC.

V usage is TRBV6-6 and J usage is TRBJ2-1, with D perhaps TRBD1 or TRBD2 (5 bases each). The CDR3 has 16 residues. Germline CDR1 reads MNHNY; CDR2 reads SVGAGI (reference sequence). V gave up 2 bases and J gave up 5 bases, with 16 bases separating them. CDR3 residues: CASSYGAGTSNNEQFF. CDR3 nucleotide sequence: TGTGCCAGCAGTTACGGGGCCGGGACCTCGAACAATGAGCAGTTCTTC.

The chain joins TRBV6-6 to TRBJ2-3; 7 nucleotides align to TRBD1. This CDR3 contains 15 residues. V dropped 6 bases and J dropped 2; count of bases not matched to a gene: 8. Germline assignment: CDR1 MNHNY and CDR2 SVGAGI (reference sequence). Written as DNA, the CDR3 is TGTGCCAGCAGCCCGACAGGGTTTGTCACAGATACGCAGTATTTT. It specifies CASSPTGFVTDTQYF.

This clonotype turned up a few times. V usage is TRBV12-3 or TRBV12-4 and J usage is TRBJ1-2; TRBD1 is a possible D gene (5 bases). Trimming cost V 5 bases and J 5 bases, with 18 bases left between them. The CDR3 is 15 residues long. The CDR3 reads CASSTPHRGVYGYTF. The CDR3 region has the DNA TGTGCCAGCAGTACACCCCATCGGGGGGTGTATGGCTACACCTTC.